The 14 T cell receptor beta chains reported below all come from one sample, sequenced in a study of CD8+CD57+ T cells in acquired aplastic anemia. By flow cytometry, patients selected for sequencing had shown an expansion of CD8+CD57+ cells. TCR beta VDJ and CDR3 were profiled, and genomic DNA was the template. TCRdb used MiXCR to reprocess the reads, holding one entry per CDR3 protein. This table holds some 98,000 distinct CDR3 sequences, 55% to 80% found once. Sequenced input: sorted CD4+, CD8+, or CD8+CD57+ T cells (not recorded which) from PBMCs. These receptor sequences come from a human donor with aplastic anemia.

This clonotype was picked up a small number of times. The chain joins TRBV20-1 to TRBJ2-5; a possible D gene is TRBD2 (6 bases). Trimming pared 3 bases from V and 5 bases from J, leaving 13 bases between. Germline CDR1 and CDR2: DFQATT and SNEGSKA (reference sequence). This CDR3 region has 13 residues. CDR3 sequence reads: CSASRRARETQYF. DNA for the CDR3: TGCAGTGCTAGCAGGAGGGCCAGGGAGACCCAGTACTTC.

The chain is built from TRBV25-1 and TRBJ1-1; TRBD1 is a possible D gene (6 bases). Germline V CDR1 and CDR2: MGHDK, SYGVNS. This CDR3 contains 13 residues. Deletions cut 6 bases from V and 4 bases from J, with 12 bases between. The CDR3 DNA reads TGTGCCAGCAGCGTAGGGGGGGCCACTGAAGCTTTCTTT. Its translation is CASSVGGATEAFF.

The J gene is TRBJ1-6, the V gene TRBV19; 7 bases agree with TRBD1. CDR3 size: 15 residues. V shed 5 bases and J 5 bases; nucleotides not matched to a gene: 6. The V gene's germline CDR1 is LNHDA and CDR2 SQIVND (reference sequence). Here the CDR3 reads CASSAGTVNNSPLHF. CDR3 in DNA: TGTGCCAGTAGTGCCGGGACAGTAAATAATTCACCCCTCCACTTT. The variable domain in full, with the rest retrieved from reference TRBV19 and TRBJ1-6, is DGGITQSPKYLFRKEGQNVTLSCEQNLNHDAMYWYRQDPGQGLRLIYYSQIVNDFQKGDIAEGYSVSREKKESFPLTVTSAQKNPTAFYLCASSAGTVNNSPLHFGNGTRLTVT.

The rearrangement uses TRBV24-1 and TRBJ1-5; D possibly corresponds to TRBD1 (5 bases). Trimming removed 3 bases at V and 9 bases at J, with 14 bases between. CDR1 and CDR2 (germline): KGHDR, SFDVKD. The CDR3 extends over 14 amino acids. CDR3 bases: TGTGCCACCAGTGATCCCGGGACCCTCGGGCCCCAGCATTTT. Protein product: CATSDPGTLGPQHF.

The rearrangement links TRBV7-6 to TRBJ2-5; the D is unclear. The CDR3 is 11 residues long. Trimming cost V 5 bases and J 7 bases, with 8 bases left between them. Germline values: CDR1 SGHVS, CDR2 FNYEAQ. The CDR3 coding sequence is TGTGCCAGCAGCCCCGGTCGGACCCAGTACTTC. Translation gives CASSPGRTQYF. Full variable domain (rest looked up from reference TRBV7-6 and TRBJ2-5): GAGVSQSPRYKVTKRGQDVALRCDPISGHVSLYWYRQALGQGPEFLTYFNYEAQQDKSGLPNDRFSAERPEGSISTLTIQRTEQRDSAMYRCASSPGRTQYFGPGTRLLVL.

The CDR3 protein is CATSGTRGDGANVLTF. The CDR3 bases are TGTGCCACCAGTGGGACCAGGGGAGATGGGGCCAACGTCCTGACTTTC. The chain joins TRBV24-1 to TRBJ2-6; tentatively, D is TRBD1 (6 bases). V was cut by 5 bases and J by 3 bases, with 13 bases left in between. The CDR3 loop spans 16 amino acids. Germline CDR1 and CDR2: KGHDR and SFDVKD.

This clonotype was recorded a few times. V usage is TRBV7-9 and J usage is TRBJ1-5; TRBD1 is a possible D gene (5 bases). Trimming cost V 5 bases and J 5 bases, with 10 bases left between them. CDR1 is SEHNR and CDR2 is FQNEAQ in the germline V gene (reference sequence). The CDR3 is made up of 13 amino acids. CDR3 protein: CASSRTRDQPQHF. For the CDR3, the DNA is TGTGCCAGCAGCCGGACAAGGGATCAGCCCCAGCATTTT.

In its sample, this clonotype was seen a few times. The CDR3, as DNA: TGCAGTGCTAGAGTACTAGCGGGAGGGGGGGAGACCCAGTACTTC. Amino acids: CSARVLAGGGETQYF. The V call is TRBV20-1, the J call TRBJ2-5; 13 bases are a match to TRBD2. The V and J ends lost 1 base and 5 bases, in that order; junction bases with no gene match: 4. The length of the CDR3 is 15 residues. Germline V gene lookup returns CDR1 DFQATT and CDR2 SNEGSKA (reference sequence).

The V and J genes are TRBV2 and TRBJ2-5; 12 bases are shared with TRBD2. This CDR3 comprises 17 residues. CDR1 is SNHLY and CDR2 is FYNNEI in the germline V gene. V gave up 1 base and J gave up 7 bases; unmatched junction bases: 10. CDR3 sequence reads: CASSEGTSGATLGTQYF. The CDR3 nucleotides read TGTGCCAGCAGTGAAGGGACTAGCGGGGCTACACTTGGGACCCAGTACTTC. The full variable domain, completed using reference TRBV2 and TRBJ2-5, is EPEVTQTPSHQVTQMGQEVILRCVPISNHLYFYWYRQILGQKVEFLVSFYNNEISEKSEIFDDQFSVERPDGSNFTLKIRSTKLEDSAMYFCASSEGTSGATLGTQYFGPGTRLLVL.

The rearrangement uses TRBV2 and TRBJ2-1; 9 positions agree with TRBD1. This CDR3 contains 15 residues. CDR1 SNHLY and CDR2 FYNNEI come from the germline V gene. The J segment lost 4 bases and the V segment lost 5 bases, leaving 6 bases of the junction unmatched. The CDR3 here is CASSLTGTGYNEQFF. The DNA for the CDR3 is TGTGCCAGCAGTTTGACCGGGACAGGGTACAATGAGCAGTTCTTC.

Details on this clonotype: An end of the junction does not agree with germline; a read error may underlie this. This chain connects TRBV29-1 to TRBJ2-1; TRBD2 aligns across 8 bases. The CDR3 is 11 amino acids. The germline gives CDR1 SQVTM, CDR2 ANQGSEA. CDR3 bases: TGCAGCGTTGAACTAGCGGGCCCCCTTAGCTTC. Protein sequence: CSVELAGPLSF.

The genes are TRBV7-9 and TRBJ1-2; D uncertain. From germline, CDR1 is SEHNR and CDR2 FQNEAQ (reference sequence). Trimming stripped 5 bases from V and 8 bases from J, with 9 bases between. This CDR3 has 11 residues. The CDR3 protein is CASSHAEGYTF. CDR3 nucleotides: TGTGCCAGCAGCCACGCGGAGGGCTACACCTTC.

The table lists this clonotype with a few counts. The chain recombines TRBV10-3 with TRBJ2-7, with 8 positions matching TRBD1. Unmatched junction bases numbered 8, after V lost 4 bases and J lost 3 bases. This CDR3 is built from 15 residues. Germline values: CDR1 ENHRY, CDR2 SYGVKD. In DNA, the CDR3 is TGTGCCATCAGTGGGGGCACACAGGGGGGCTACGAGCAGTACTTC. Translation: CAISGGTQGGYEQYF.

The chain couples TRBV20-1 to TRBJ1-1, with a weak D call TRBD1 (5 bases). Trimming stripped 2 bases from V and 4 bases from J, with 5 bases between. CDR1 is DFQATT and CDR2 is SNEGSKA in the germline V gene (reference sequence). The CDR3 runs to 11 residues. The CDR3 DNA reads TGCAGTGCTAGACAGGGCACTGAAGCTTTCTTT. It is translated as CSARQGTEAFF.